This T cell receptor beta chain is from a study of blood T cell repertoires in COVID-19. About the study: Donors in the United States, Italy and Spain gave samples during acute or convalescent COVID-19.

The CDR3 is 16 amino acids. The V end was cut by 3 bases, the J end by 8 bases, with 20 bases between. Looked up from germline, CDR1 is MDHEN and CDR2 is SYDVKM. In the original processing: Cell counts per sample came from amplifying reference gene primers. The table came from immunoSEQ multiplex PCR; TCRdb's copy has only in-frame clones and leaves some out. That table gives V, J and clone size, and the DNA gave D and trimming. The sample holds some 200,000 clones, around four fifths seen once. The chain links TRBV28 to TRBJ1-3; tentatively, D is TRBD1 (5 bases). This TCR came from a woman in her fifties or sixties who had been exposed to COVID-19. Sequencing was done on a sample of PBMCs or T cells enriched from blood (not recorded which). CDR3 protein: CASSFIGGSSGDTIYF. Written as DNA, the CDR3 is TGTGCCAGCAGTTTCATTGGGGGGTCCTCAGGAGACACCATATATTTT.